These 8 T cell receptor beta chains originate from one sample sequenced in a study of cytomegalovirus exposure and HLA in healthy donors. With 60 Vbeta and 13 Jbeta primers, the PCR was carried out. Assay used: immunoSEQ multiplex PCR; TCRdb lists only in-frame clones, some missing. The sample contains fewer than 95,000 clones, approximately 63% of which appear only once. Sequenced input: PBMCs. Source of these receptors: a woman in her twenties or thirties in good health and CMV-seronegative.

This clone turned up a few times. The chain joins TRBV7-2 to TRBJ1-5; D is uncertain. Trimming pared 0 bases from V and 2 bases from J, leaving 11 bases between. The CDR3 sequence is 16 residues long. The V gene's germline CDR1 is SGHTA and CDR2 FQGNSA. For the CDR3, the DNA is TGTGCCAGCAGCTTAGCTTGGGGAGACGGCAATCAGCCCCAGCATTTT. Protein product: CASSLAWGDGNQPQHF.

This clone has a handful of counts. J is TRBJ1-1 and V is TRBV28; TRBD1 aligns across 9 bases. Germline trimming cut 5 bases from V and 4 bases from J; bases unmatched to any gene: 5. The CDR3 spans 14 residues. Germline CDR1 is MDHEN and CDR2 is SYDVKM. In DNA form, the CDR3 reads TGTGCCAGCAGTCTAGACAGGGGGACCACTGAAGCTTTCTTT. Translation gives CASSLDRGTTEAFF.

Points on this clone: The same CDR3 is also encoded by other DNA sequences in this sample. The chain carries TRBV19 and TRBJ2-7, with 7 bases identical to TRBD1. From germline, CDR1 is LNHDA and CDR2 SQIVND (reference sequence). With 9 bases clipped from V and 4 bases from J, the junction kept 6 bases outside the gene matches. The CDR3 contains 12 residues. The CDR3 protein is CASRDRLYEQYF. The DNA for the CDR3 is TGTGCCAGCCGGGACAGACTATACGAGCAGTACTTC.

This clone has only a few counts. V gene TRBV4-2 combines with J gene TRBJ2-7; D is ambiguous. This CDR3 has 13 amino acids. V was clipped by 5 bases and J by 0 bases, with 8 bases between them. CDR1 and CDR2 (germline): LGHNA, YNFKEQ. The CDR3 loop is CASSGVDSYEQYF. CDR3 nucleotide sequence: TGTGCCAGCAGCGGAGTAGACTCCTACGAGCAGTACTTC.

The sample holds one count of this clone. The chain is built from TRBV25-1 and TRBJ1-2; D is unclear. The CDR3 is 13 residues long. V shed 8 bases and J shed 7 bases, with 17 bases lying between them. Germline V gives CDR1 MGHDK, CDR2 SYGVNS. The CDR3: CASGLGQDTGYTF. In nucleotides, the CDR3 is TGTGCCAGCGGGCTCGGCCAAGACACTGGCTACACCTTC.

About this clone: Sequence at one end of the junction differs from germline and may be a read error. V usage is TRBV7-6 and J usage is TRBJ2-7, with D possibly matching TRBD1 (6 bases). This CDR3 spans 14 amino acids. Per the germline V gene, CDR1 is SGHVS and CDR2 is FNYEAQ. The CDR3 DNA follows: TGTGCCAGCAACTTAGTAGCGACAGGCTACGAGCAGTACTTC. It specifies CASNLVATGYEQYF.

This chain uses TRBV7-2 with TRBJ2-7, with TRBD1 matching over 8 bases. The ends lost 1 base at V and 4 bases at J; junction bases unmatched: 6. Germline V gene data show CDR1 as SGHTA and CDR2 as FQGNSA. The CDR3 runs 15 residues. The chain's CDR3 is CASSLGTGLAYEQYF. The CDR3 DNA reads TGTGCCAGCAGCTTAGGGACAGGGTTAGCTTACGAGCAGTACTTC.

This clone was seen more than once but under ten times. The V gene is TRBV19, the J gene TRBJ2-3; 10 nucleotides align to TRBD2. After removal of 2 bases from V and 2 bases from J, the junction contained 19 bases not matched to a gene. CDR1 and CDR2 (germline): LNHDA, SQIVND (reference sequence). The CDR3 is made up of 21 amino acids. Here the CDR3 reads CASSISSTSGIRPKHTDTQYF. CDR3 DNA sequence: TGTGCCAGTAGTATATCCTCTACTAGCGGGATCAGACCTAAACACACAGATACGCAGTATTTT.